This is a list of T cell receptor beta chains from one sample in a study of blood T cell repertoires in COVID-19. The repertoire was sequenced with immunoSEQ multiplex PCR; TCRdb's copy has only in-frame clones and lacks some. The sample has 45,000 to 60,000 clones, more than 70% seen once. The sequencing sample was made of peripheral blood. The receptors stem from a human donor in a cohort sampled during active COVID-19. The CDR3 runs from the conserved cysteine through the conserved F or W. D genes are given only for firm matches. Rows give clone size only sometimes, using once, few, many, or a class for an expanded clone.

>TRBV7-2|NA|15|TRBJ2-5|TRBD1
TGTGCCAGCAGCTTAACAGCAGGGGGCAGGGAGACCCAGTACTTC
CASSLTAGGRETQYF
>TRBV18|NA|16|TRBJ2-1|NA
TGTGCCAGCTCACCACCGTCATTTCACGGAGACAATGAGCAGTTCTTC
CASSPPSFHGDNEQFF
>TRBV5-1|NA|13|TRBJ2-3|NA
TGCGCCAGCAGCTTGCTTGGCACAGATACGCAGTATTTT
CASSLLGTDTQYF
>TRBV7-7|NA|15|TRBJ2-5|TRBD2
TGTGCTAGCAGCTTGGTAGCGGGGGGCCGGGAGACCCAGTACTTC
CASSLVAGGRETQYF
>TRBV18|NA|15|TRBJ1-5|NA
TGTGCCAGCTCACCAGGACAGATAGGGAACCAGCCCCAGCATTTT
CASSPGQIGNQPQHF
>TRBV2|NA|13|TRBJ2-3|NA
TGTGCCAGAGCGGCAGACAGGACAGATACGCAGTATTTT
CARAADRTDTQYF
>TRBV5-1|NA|14|TRBJ2-2|TRBD2
TGCGCCAGCAGCTTCGGGAGGGGGACCGGGGAGCTGTTTTTT
CASSFGRGTGELFF
>TRBV11-2|NA|15|TRBJ1-2|NA
TGTGCCAGCAGCCCAGTACGGTTTGAGGTCTATGGCTACACCTTC
CASSPVRFEVYGYTF
>TRBV19|NA|14|TRBJ1-4|TRBD1
TGTGCCAGTAGTGACGGGACAGGGGTAGAAAAACTGTTTTTT
CASSDGTGVEKLFF
>TRBV11-2|few|17|TRBJ1-1|TRBD1
TGTGCCAGCAGCTTAGGGGACAGGGGGCGCGTCAGCACTGAAGCTTTCTTT
CASSLGDRGRVSTEAFF
>TRBV19|NA|18|TRBJ1-4|NA
TGTGCCAGTAGTCTTGATAGGGGCAGGGGACGAACTAATGAAAAACTGTTTTTT
CASSLDRGRGRTNEKLFF
>TRBV29-1|NA|12|TRBJ2-1|NA
TGCAGCGCCGCCTGGCCCTACAATGAGCAGTTCTTC
CSAAWPYNEQFF
>TRBV5-1|NA|13|TRBJ2-3|NA
TGCGCCAGCAGTCCGACTAGCACAGATACGCAGTATTTT
CASSPTSTDTQYF
>TRBV12-3/TRBV12-4|many|13|TRBJ1-2|NA
TGTGCCAGCAGGCGAGGACAGCTTTATGGCTACACCTTC
CASRRGQLYGYTF
>TRBV4-2|NA|15|TRBJ1-4|NA
TGTGCCAGCAGGCCCCCCGGGACAACTAATGAAAAACTGTTTTTT
CASRPPGTTNEKLFF
>TRBV25-1|NA|14|TRBJ2-3|TRBD2
TGTGCCAGCAGTCAGGTAGCGGGACTAGATACGCAGTATTTT
CASSQVAGLDTQYF
>TRBV5-4|NA|14|TRBJ2-7|NA
TGTGCCAGCAGCTTGTTTCGGGACACCTACGAGCAGTACTTC
CASSLFRDTYEQYF
>TRBV3-1/TRBV3-2|once|15|TRBJ2-3|TRBD2
TGTGCCAGCAGCCAAGATGATGCTAGCGGGAGAGCGCAGTATTTT
CASSQDDASGRAQYF
>TRBV28|NA|15|TRBJ1-4|TRBD1
TGTGCCAGCTACAGGGGCGCACGTCCTAATGAAAAACTGTTTTTT
CASYRGARPNEKLFF
>TRBV19|NA|14|TRBJ2-1|TRBD1
TGTGCCAGTAGTCCCGGACAGGGTAACAATGAGCAGTTCTTC
CASSPGQGNNEQFF
>TRBV6-6|few|15|TRBJ2-5|TRBD1
TGTGCCAGCAGTTACCGCGGCAGGGGGATGGAGACCCAGTACTTC
CASSYRGRGMETQYF
>TRBV5-8|few|15|TRBJ1-5|NA
TGTGCCAGCAGCTTGAAACGCGGGGGCAATCAGCCCCAGCATTTT
CASSLKRGGNQPQHF
>TRBV10-3|NA|12|TRBJ2-1|TRBD1
TGTGCCACCGAGACAGGGTTCAATGAGCAGTTCTTC
CATETGFNEQFF
>TRBV30|NA|13|TRBJ1-2|NA
TGTGCCTGGAGTACAGGGTCTCTCTATGGCTACACCTTC
CAWSTGSLYGYTF
>TRBV13|NA|16|TRBJ2-2|TRBD2
TGTGCCAGCAGCTTGGGACTAGGTGCGGACACCGGGGAGCTGTTTTTT
CASSLGLGADTGELFF
>TRBV19|NA|16|TRBJ2-1|TRBD2
TGTGCCAGTAGTACGGCGGGAGCGGGAGAGAACAATGAGCAGTTCTTC
CASSTAGAGENNEQFF
>TRBV5-4|NA|16|TRBJ1-2|NA
TGTGCCAGCAGCTTGGTCTACGGCCCGGAGGGTCGTGGCTACACCTTC
CASSLVYGPEGRGYTF
>TRBV7-9|NA|16|TRBJ2-2|NA
TGTGCCAGCAGGCCAAATCCCGGGACTGCTACCGGGGAGCTGTTTTTT
CASRPNPGTATGELFF
>TRBV11-2|few|15|TRBJ2-1|NA
TGTGCCAGCAGCTTGGGTGCGGGAAGCTACAATGAGCAGTTCTTC
CASSLGAGSYNEQFF
>TRBV15|NA|16|TRBJ2-2|NA
TGTGCCACCAGCTATTCGGGGTGGAGGTCTACCGGGGAGCTGTTTTTT
CATSYSGWRSTGELFF